This TCR beta chain was profiled in a study of vaccination and CD4 T cells after COVID-19. The Oncomine TCR Beta short-read assay sequenced DNA from cultured CD4+ T cells. TCRdb passed the PCR reads through MiXCR, listing each CDR3 protein once. The sample includes roughly 12,000 distinct CDR3 sequences, roughly 48% of them seen just once. In regard to this clonotype: Its antigen remains unknown.

As for treatment: approximately nine-day PBMC culture with coronavirus spike peptide pools or control peptides (ViraFEST assay). Expanded clonotypes were found by TCR sequencing after peptide-pool stimulation (ViraFEST). CDR1 is LNHNV and CDR2 is YYDKDF in the germline V gene (reference sequence). The CDR3 consists of 13 residues. The ends were cut back, 3 bases at V and 6 bases at J, with 11 bases in the middle. Study results and limitations: A median of 86.3% of reactive clones, in convalescent patients, became evident only post-vaccination.

The specimen was CD4+ T cells from blood, cultured in vitro. This TCR was sampled from a human donor who had recovered from COVID-19. J is TRBJ1-1 and V is TRBV15; D not certain. CDR3: CATSSERGSEAFF. CDR3 bases: TGTGCCACCAGCAGCGAGAGAGGCTCTGAAGCTTTCTTT.